Sequencing of this T cell receptor beta chain was carried out in a study of identical twins. Per the germline V gene, CDR1 is SGHRS and CDR2 is YFSETQ. With V trimmed by 1 base and J by 7 bases, 2 bases remained unmatched. CDR3 length: 13 amino acids. Each CDR3 protein is one row after TCRdb ran MiXCR on the 5' RACE reads. The table shows some 690,000 distinct CDR3 sequences, with 21% occurring only once. The same data also went into a second study, on T cells expressing NK-cell markers.

The origin of this receptor is a woman under 30 in good health. Sequencing input: PBMCs. V and J are TRBV5-1 and TRBJ2-1; TRBD2 matches at 7 bases. CDR3 nucleotide sequence: TGCGCCAGCAGCTTGCTAGCGGAGAATGAGCAGTTCTTC. Its protein is CASSLLAENEQFF.